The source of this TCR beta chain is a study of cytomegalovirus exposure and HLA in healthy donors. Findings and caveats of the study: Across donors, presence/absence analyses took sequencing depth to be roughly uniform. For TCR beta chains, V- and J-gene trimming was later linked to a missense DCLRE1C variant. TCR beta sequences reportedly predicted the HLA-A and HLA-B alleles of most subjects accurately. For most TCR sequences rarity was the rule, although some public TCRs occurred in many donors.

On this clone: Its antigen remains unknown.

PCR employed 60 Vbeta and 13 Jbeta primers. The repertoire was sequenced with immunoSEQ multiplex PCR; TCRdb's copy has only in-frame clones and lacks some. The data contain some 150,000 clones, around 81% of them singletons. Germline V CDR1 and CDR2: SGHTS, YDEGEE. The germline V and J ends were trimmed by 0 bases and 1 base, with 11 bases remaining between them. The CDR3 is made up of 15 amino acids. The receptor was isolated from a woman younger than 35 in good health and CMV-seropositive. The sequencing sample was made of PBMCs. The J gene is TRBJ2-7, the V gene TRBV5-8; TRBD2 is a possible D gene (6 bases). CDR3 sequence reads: CASSLEVAESYEQYF. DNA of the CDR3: TGTGCCAGCAGCTTGGAGGTAGCGGAGTCCTACGAGCAGTACTTC.